This T cell receptor beta chain was documented in a study of T-cell memory formation after mild COVID-19. TCRdb redid the calling of the 5' RACE reads with MiXCR, one entry per CDR3 protein. The sample lists roughly 450,000 distinct CDR3 sequences, roughly 20% occurring once. General study points: Those CD4+ clones that contracted were mainly in CM and EM (CD8+ ones in EMRA).

Concerning this clonotype: Its antigen is unknown.

The sample taken for sequencing was PBMCs or a T cell subset sorted from them (not recorded which). The source is an adult woman who had mild COVID-19 (a few samples of this study predate the infection). Cell type and time point are not known.

The CDR3 DNA reads as TGTGCCAGCAGCCATACGAAAGAGACCCAGTACTTC. As protein: CASSHTKETQYF. The chain recombines TRBV3-1 with TRBJ2-5; D call uncertain. Trimming took 3 bases from V and 3 from J, leaving 5 bases between them. Looked up from germline, CDR1 is LGHDT and CDR2 is YNNKEL (reference sequence). The CDR3 extends over 12 amino acids.